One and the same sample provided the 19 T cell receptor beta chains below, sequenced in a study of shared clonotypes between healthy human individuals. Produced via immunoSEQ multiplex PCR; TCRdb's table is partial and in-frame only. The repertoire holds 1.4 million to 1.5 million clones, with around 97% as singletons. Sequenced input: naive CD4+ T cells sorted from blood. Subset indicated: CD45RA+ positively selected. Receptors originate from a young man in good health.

The CDR3 is CASSLGQGGAATEAFF. The CDR3 DNA sequence: TGCGCCAGCAGCTTGGGCCAAGGGGGGGCCGCTACTGAAGCTTTCTTT. The chain carries TRBV5-1 and TRBJ1-1, with D perhaps matching TRBD1 (6 bases). The CDR3 loop spans 16 amino acids. The germline gives CDR1 SGHRS, CDR2 YFSETQ. With 0 bases removed from V and 5 bases from J, the gap between germline ends came to 17 bases.

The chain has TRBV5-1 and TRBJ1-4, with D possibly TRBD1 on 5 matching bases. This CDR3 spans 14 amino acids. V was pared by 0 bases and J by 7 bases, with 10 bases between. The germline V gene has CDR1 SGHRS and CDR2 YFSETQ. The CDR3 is CASSLAGSFEKLFF. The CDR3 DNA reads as TGCGCCAGCAGCTTGGCAGGGAGTTTTGAAAAACTGTTTTTT. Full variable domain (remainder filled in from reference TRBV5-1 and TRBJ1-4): KAGVTQTPRYLIKTRGQQVTLSCSPISGHRSVSWYQQTPGQGLQFLFEYFSETQRNKGNFPGRFSGRQFSNSRSEMNVSTLELGDSALYLCASSLAGSFEKLFFGSGTQLSVL.

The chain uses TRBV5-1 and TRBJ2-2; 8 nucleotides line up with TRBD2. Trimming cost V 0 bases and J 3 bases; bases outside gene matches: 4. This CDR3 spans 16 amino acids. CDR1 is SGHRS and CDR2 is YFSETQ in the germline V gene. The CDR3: CASSLAILADTGELFF. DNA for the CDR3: TGCGCCAGCAGCTTGGCGATACTAGCGGACACCGGGGAGCTGTTTTTT.

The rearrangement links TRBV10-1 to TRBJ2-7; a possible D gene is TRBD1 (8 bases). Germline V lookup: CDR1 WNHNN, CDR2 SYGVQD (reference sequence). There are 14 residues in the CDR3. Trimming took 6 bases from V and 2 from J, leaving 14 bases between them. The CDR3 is CASRTTGGAYEQYF. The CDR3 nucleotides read TGCGCCAGCAGGACAACAGGGGGGGCCTACGAGCAGTACTTC.

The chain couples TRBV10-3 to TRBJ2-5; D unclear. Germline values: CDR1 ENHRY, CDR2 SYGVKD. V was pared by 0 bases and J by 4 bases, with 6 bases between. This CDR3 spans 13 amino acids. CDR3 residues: CAISESWGETQYF. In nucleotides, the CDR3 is TGTGCCATCAGTGAGTCGTGGGGAGAGACCCAGTACTTC.

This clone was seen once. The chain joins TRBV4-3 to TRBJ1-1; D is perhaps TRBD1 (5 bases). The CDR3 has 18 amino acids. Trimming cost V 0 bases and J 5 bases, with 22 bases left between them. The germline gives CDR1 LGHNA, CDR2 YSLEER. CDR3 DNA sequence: TGCGCCAGCAGCCAAGAATCTGGTGGGGGGGTAGGAAATACTGAAGCTTTCTTT. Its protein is CASSQESGGGVGNTEAFF.

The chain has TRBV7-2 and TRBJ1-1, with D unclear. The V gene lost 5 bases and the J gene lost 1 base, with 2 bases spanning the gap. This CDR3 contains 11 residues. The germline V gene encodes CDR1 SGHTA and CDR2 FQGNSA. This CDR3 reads CASSKNTEAFF. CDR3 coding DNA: TGTGCCAGCAGCAAGAACACTGAAGCTTTCTTT.

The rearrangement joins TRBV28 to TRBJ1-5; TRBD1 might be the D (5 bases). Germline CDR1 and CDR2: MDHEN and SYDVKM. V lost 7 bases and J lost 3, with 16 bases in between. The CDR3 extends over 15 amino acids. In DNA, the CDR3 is TGTGCCAGCACCCCACAAGGGGCAGACAATCAGCCCCAGCATTTT. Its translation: CASTPQGADNQPQHF.

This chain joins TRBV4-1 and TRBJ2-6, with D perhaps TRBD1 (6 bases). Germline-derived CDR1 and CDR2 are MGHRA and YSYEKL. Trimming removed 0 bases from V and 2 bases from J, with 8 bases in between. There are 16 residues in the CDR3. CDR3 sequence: CASSQDPGAGANVLTF. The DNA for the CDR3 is TGCGCCAGCAGCCAAGATCCAGGGGCTGGGGCCAACGTCCTGACTTTC.

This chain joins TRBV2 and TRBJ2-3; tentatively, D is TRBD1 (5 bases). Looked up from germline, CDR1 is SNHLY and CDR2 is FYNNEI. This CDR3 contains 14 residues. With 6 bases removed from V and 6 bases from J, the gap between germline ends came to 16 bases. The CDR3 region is CASRGPDSPDTQYF. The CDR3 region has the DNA TGTGCCAGCAGGGGCCCCGACAGTCCGGATACGCAGTATTTT.

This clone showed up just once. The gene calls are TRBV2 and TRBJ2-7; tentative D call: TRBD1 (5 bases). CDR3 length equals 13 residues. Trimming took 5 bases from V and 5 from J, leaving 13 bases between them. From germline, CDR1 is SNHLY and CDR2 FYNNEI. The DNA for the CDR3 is TGTGCCAGCAGTCCCAGGGTAACCCACGAGCAGTACTTC. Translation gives CASSPRVTHEQYF.

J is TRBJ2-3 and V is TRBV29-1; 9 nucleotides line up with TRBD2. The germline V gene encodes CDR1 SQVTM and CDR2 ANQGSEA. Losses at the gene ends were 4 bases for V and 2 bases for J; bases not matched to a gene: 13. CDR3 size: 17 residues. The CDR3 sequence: CSVAPHAVAGDTDTQYF. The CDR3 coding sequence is TGCAGCGTTGCTCCTCACGCGGTAGCGGGAGACACAGATACGCAGTATTTT.

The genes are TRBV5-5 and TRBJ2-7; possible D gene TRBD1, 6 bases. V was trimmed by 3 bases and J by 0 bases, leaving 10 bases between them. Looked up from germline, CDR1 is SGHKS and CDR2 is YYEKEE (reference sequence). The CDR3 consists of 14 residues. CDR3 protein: CASSSTGSSYEQYF. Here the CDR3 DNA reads TGTGCCAGCAGCTCAACAGGGAGCTCCTACGAGCAGTACTTC. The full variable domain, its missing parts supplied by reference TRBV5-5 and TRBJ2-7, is DAGVTQSPTHLIKTRGQQVTLRCSPISGHKSVSWYQQVLGQGPQFIFQYYEKEERGRGNFPDRFSARQFPNYSSELNVNALLLGDSALYLCASSSTGSSYEQYFGPGTRLTVT.

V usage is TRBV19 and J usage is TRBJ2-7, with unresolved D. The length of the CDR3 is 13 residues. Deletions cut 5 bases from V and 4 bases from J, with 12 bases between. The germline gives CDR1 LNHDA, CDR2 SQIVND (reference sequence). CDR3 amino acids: CASSRGSVYEQYF. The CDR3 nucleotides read TGTGCCAGTAGTCGAGGATCAGTTTACGAGCAGTACTTC.

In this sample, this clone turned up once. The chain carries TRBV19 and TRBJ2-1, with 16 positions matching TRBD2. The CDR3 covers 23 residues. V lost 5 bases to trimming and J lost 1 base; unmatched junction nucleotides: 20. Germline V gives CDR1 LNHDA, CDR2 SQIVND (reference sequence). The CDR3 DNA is TGTGCCAGTAGTGGGGACAGGGGGCTTTCTCAGGGACTAGCGGGAGGGTCCTACAATGAGCAGTTCTTC. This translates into CASSGDRGLSQGLAGGSYNEQFF.

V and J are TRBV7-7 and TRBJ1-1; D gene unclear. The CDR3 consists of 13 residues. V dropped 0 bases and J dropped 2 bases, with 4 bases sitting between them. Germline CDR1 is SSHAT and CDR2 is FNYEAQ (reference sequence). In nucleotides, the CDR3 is TGTGCCAGCAGCTTAGCGCAAAACACTGAAGCTTTCTTT. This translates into CASSLAQNTEAFF.

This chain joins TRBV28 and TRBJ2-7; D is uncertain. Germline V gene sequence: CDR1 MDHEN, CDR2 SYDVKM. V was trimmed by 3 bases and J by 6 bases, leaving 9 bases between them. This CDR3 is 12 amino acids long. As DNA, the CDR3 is TGTGCCAGCAGTTTTAGCTGGGGCGAGCAGTACTTC. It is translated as CASSFSWGEQYF.

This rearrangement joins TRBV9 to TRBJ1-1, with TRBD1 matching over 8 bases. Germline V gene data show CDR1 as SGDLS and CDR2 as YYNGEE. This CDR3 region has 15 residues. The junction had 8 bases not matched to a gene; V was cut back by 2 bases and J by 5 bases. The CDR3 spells CASSVAETGGTEAFF. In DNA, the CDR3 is TGTGCCAGCAGCGTCGCCGAAACAGGGGGTACTGAAGCTTTCTTT.

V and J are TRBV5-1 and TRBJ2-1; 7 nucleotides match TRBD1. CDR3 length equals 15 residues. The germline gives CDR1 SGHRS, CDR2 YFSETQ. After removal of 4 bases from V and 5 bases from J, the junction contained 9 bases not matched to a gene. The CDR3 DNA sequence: TGCGCCAGCAGCATTGACAGGGCGGTAAACAATGAGCAGTTCTTC. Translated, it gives CASSIDRAVNNEQFF.